A single sample gave rise to the 31 T cell receptor beta chains below, sequenced in a study of blood T cells in healthy people across ages. Primers used in a second PCR of roughly 6 to 11 cycles were a sample-barcoded 5' primer and a J-beta primer mix. TCRdb re-analysed the 5' RACE reads in MiXCR, keeping a single row per CDR3 protein. The sample includes 1.4 million or so distinct CDR3 sequences, roughly 43% of them seen just once. What was sequenced was blood. The receptors originated from a woman under 30 in good health.

The J gene is TRBJ1-2, the V gene TRBV20-1, with TRBD1 identical over 8 bases. Trimming took 3 bases from V and 8 from J; bases not matched to a gene: 5. CDR1 is DFQATT and CDR2 is SNEGSKA in the germline V gene (reference sequence). The CDR3 has 12 residues. CDR3 region: CSASRGLGGYTF. For the CDR3, the DNA is TGCAGTGCTAGCAGGGGGCTGGGGGGCTACACCTTC.

This clonotype was detected only a few times. V gene TRBV7-9 combines with J gene TRBJ1-2; D is unclear. CDR1 SEHNR and CDR2 FQNEAQ come from the germline V gene (reference sequence). V was clipped by 0 bases and J by 9 bases, with 14 bases between them. The CDR3 extends over 14 amino acids. CDR3 loop: CASSLAPRHESYTF. Written as DNA, the CDR3 is TGTGCCAGCAGCTTAGCGCCCAGGCACGAGAGCTACACCTTC. Drawing the rest from reference TRBV7-9 and TRBJ1-2, the complete variable domain is DTGVSQNPRHKITKRGQNVTFRCDPISEHNRLYWYRQTLGQGPEFLTYFQNEAQLEKSRLLSDRFSAERPKGSFSTLEIQRTEQGDSAMYLCASSLAPRHESYTFGSGTRLTVV.

This clonotype was detected only a few times. The chain is built from TRBV7-9 and TRBJ1-1; D ambiguous. V lost 1 base and J lost 8, with 8 bases in between. Germline lookup yields CDR1 SEHNR and CDR2 FQNEAQ (reference sequence). This CDR3 spans 12 amino acids. The CDR3: CASSLVPREAFF. CDR3 DNA sequence: TGTGCCAGCAGCTTAGTCCCGAGAGAAGCTTTCTTT.

A few counts support this clonotype. The CDR3 bases are TGTGCCAGCTCACCACCGGGACTACCAACCGAGCAGTACTTC. Protein product: CASSPPGLPTEQYF. The chain is built from TRBV18 and TRBJ2-7, with 7 bases aligning to TRBD2. The CDR3 loop spans 14 amino acids. Germline CDR1 reads KGHSH; CDR2 reads LQKENI. V shed 0 bases, J shed 6 bases, and the junction held 5 bases outside the gene matches.

This chain links TRBV25-1 with TRBJ1-1; perhaps TRBD1 as D (5 bases). Germline values: CDR1 MGHDK, CDR2 SYGVNS. V was shortened by 7 bases and J by 4 bases, with 10 bases between the two germline ends. The CDR3 is 12 residues long. CDR3 protein: CASMGVPTEAFF. Here the CDR3 DNA reads TGTGCCAGCATGGGGGTTCCCACTGAAGCTTTCTTT.

This sequence joins TRBV12-5 and TRBJ2-1, with 8 nucleotides matching TRBD1. Germline assignment: CDR1 LGHNT and CDR2 FRNRAP. V dropped 1 base and J dropped 10; count of bases not matched to a gene: 9. The CDR3 contains 15 residues. In DNA form, the CDR3 reads TGTGCTAGTGGTTTGGGGGCCTCAGGGGGCAAGGAGCAGTTCTTC. This sequence encodes CASGLGASGGKEQFF.

V gene TRBV4-1 combines with J gene TRBJ2-3; TRBD2 matches at 12 bases. After removal of 0 bases from V and 3 bases from J, the junction contained 4 bases not matched to a gene. Per germline, CDR1 MGHRA and CDR2 YSYEKL. The CDR3 has 17 residues. The chain's CDR3 is CASSQEPSGGDTDTQYF. In DNA form, the CDR3 reads TGCGCCAGCAGCCAAGAACCTAGCGGGGGGGATACAGATACGCAGTATTTT.

V and J are TRBV20-1 and TRBJ2-1; tentatively, D is TRBD2 (7 bases). With the DNA end fitting TRBJ2-7 better, the J assignment may be wrong. The CDR3 runs 14 residues. Germline lookup yields CDR1 DFQATT and CDR2 SNEGSKA (reference sequence). In DNA form, the CDR3 reads TGCAGTCGGGGGGCGGGAAACACTTACAATGAGCAGTACTTC. Translation gives CSRGAGNTYNEQYF.

V is TRBV7-9 and J is TRBJ1-2, with D perhaps TRBD1 (6 bases). Germline assignment: CDR1 SEHNR and CDR2 FQNEAQ (reference sequence). The V gene lost 5 bases and the J gene lost 1 base, with 17 bases spanning the gap. The CDR3 has 16 residues. CDR3 amino acids: CASSLGGGWDNYGYTF. CDR3 DNA: TGTGCCAGCAGCCTAGGTGGGGGCTGGGATAACTATGGCTACACCTTC. The variable domain in full, completed from reference TRBV7-9 and TRBJ1-2, reads DTGVSQNPRHKITKRGQNVTFRCDPISEHNRLYWYRQTLGQGPEFLTYFQNEAQLEKSRLLSDRFSAERPKGSFSTLEIQRTEQGDSAMYLCASSLGGGWDNYGYTFGSGTRLTVV.

In its sample, this clonotype was seen a few times. V is TRBV2 and J is TRBJ2-7; 9 bases fit TRBD1. Trimming cost V 6 bases and J 3 bases; bases outside gene matches: 9. Germline assignment: CDR1 SNHLY and CDR2 FYNNEI. This CDR3 comprises 15 residues. The DNA for the CDR3 is TGTGCCAGCAGACCCACTAGGACAGGGGACTACGAGCAGTACTTC. Translating gives CASRPTRTGDYEQYF.

The chain couples TRBV11-2 to TRBJ2-3, with 10 positions matching TRBD2. There are 16 residues in the CDR3. CDR1 and CDR2 (germline): SGHAT, FQNNGV. V trimming: 4 bases; J trimming: 2 bases; junction bases outside the gene matches: 6. CDR3 residues: CASSWTGTSDTDTQYF. The CDR3 nucleotides read TGTGCCAGCAGCTGGACCGGGACTAGCGACACAGATACGCAGTATTTT. The variable domain in full, with the rest retrieved from reference TRBV11-2 and TRBJ2-3, is EAGVAQSPRYKIIEKRQSVAFWCNPISGHATLYWYQQILGQGPKLLIQFQNNGVVDDSQLPKDRFSAERLKGVDSTLKIQPAKLEDSAVYLCASSWTGTSDTDTQYFGPGTRLTVL.

This clonotype was found once. At one end, the junction sequence differs from germline, possibly due to a read error. The chain joins TRBV20-1 to TRBJ2-1; TRBD2 matches 13 bases. The end of the DNA is better explained by TRBJ2-7, so the J call may be wrong. The germline V gene encodes CDR1 DFQATT and CDR2 SNEGSKA (reference sequence). The CDR3 extends over 15 amino acids. The CDR3 DNA reads TGCAGTGCGAGAGGACTAGCGGGAGAACGCCACGAGCAGTACTTC. Translation: CSARGLAGERHEQYF.

Only a few counts were recorded for this clonotype. This chain uses TRBV4-3 with TRBJ1-2, with 9 nucleotides matching TRBD1. The CDR3 contains 16 residues. The germline CDR1 and CDR2 sequences are LGHNA and YSLEER. J lost 8 bases, V lost 0 bases, and 10 bases had no gene match. This CDR3 is CASSQDLWDRAVGYTF. CDR3 sequence (DNA): TGCGCCAGCAGCCAAGACTTGTGGGACAGGGCGGTGGGCTACACCTTC.

This clonotype has a handful of counts. The chain couples TRBV2 to TRBJ2-7; D is unclear. There are 12 residues in the CDR3. V was clipped by 11 bases and J by 4 bases, with 15 bases between them. Germline CDR1 reads SNHLY; CDR2 reads FYNNEI. CDR3: CALSKGSYEQYF. The CDR3 nucleotides are TGTGCCCTTTCAAAGGGATCATACGAGCAGTACTTC.

CDR3 coding DNA: TGCGCCAGCAGCCCACATGACAGGGCAAACTATGGCTACACCTTC. This encodes CASSPHDRANYGYTF. The V and J genes are TRBV4-1 and TRBJ1-2; 7 bases align to TRBD1. CDR1 is MGHRA and CDR2 is YSYEKL in the germline V gene. The CDR3 runs 15 residues. The J segment lost 2 bases and the V segment lost 4 bases, leaving 7 bases of the junction unmatched.

This clonotype has more than one count but fewer than ten. The rearrangement joins TRBV4-1 to TRBJ2-1, with a possible D match to TRBD2 (5 bases). Germline loops: CDR1 MGHRA, CDR2 YSYEKL. The CDR3 is 12 amino acids. The V and J ends lost 0 bases and 9 bases respectively, with 6 bases between them. This chain's CDR3 is CASSQDLAEQFF. Written as DNA, the CDR3 is TGCGCCAGCAGCCAAGACCTAGCTGAGCAGTTCTTC.

The J gene is TRBJ2-6, the V gene TRBV4-1; D possibly corresponds to TRBD1 (6 bases). Germline-derived CDR1 and CDR2 are MGHRA and YSYEKL. The V and J ends lost 1 base and 1 base respectively, with 11 bases between them. The CDR3 runs to 17 residues. The DNA for the CDR3 is TGCGCCAGCAGCCAAGTAGGCAGGGGATCTGGGGCCAACGTCCTGACTTTC. This encodes CASSQVGRGSGANVLTF.

This chain joins TRBV20-1 and TRBJ1-5; weak D call: TRBD1 (6 bases). The CDR3 runs 13 residues. Germline V gene data show CDR1 as DFQATT and CDR2 as SNEGSKA (reference sequence). V lost 5 bases to trimming and J lost 7 bases, with 15 bases between them. CDR3 amino acids: CSAARGGKQPQHF. In DNA form, the CDR3 reads TGCAGTGCTGCCAGGGGAGGGAAACAGCCCCAGCATTTT.

This chain connects TRBV4-1 to TRBJ2-1, with 11 bases matching TRBD2. The end of the DNA is better explained by TRBJ2-7, so the J call may be wrong. The CDR3 loop spans 16 amino acids. CDR1 MGHRA and CDR2 YSYEKL come from the germline V gene. CDR3 residues: CASSQDFGLAGNEQYF. The DNA for the CDR3 is TGCGCCAGCAGCCAAGATTTCGGACTAGCGGGCAATGAGCAGTACTTC.

The rearrangement links TRBV12-3 or TRBV12-4 to TRBJ2-1, with TRBD2 matching over 12 bases. The J call may be mistaken, given a closer DNA end match to TRBJ2-7. The CDR3 totals 18 residues. DNA of the CDR3: TGTGCCAGCAGTTTAGTACCTAGCGGGAGGGCCTCCTACAATGAGCAGTACTTC. It yields the protein CASSLVPSGRASYNEQYF.

This clonotype turned up a few times. This chain joins TRBV12-3 or TRBV12-4 and TRBJ2-7; no firm D call. The CDR3 length is 14 residues. Deletions cut 3 bases from V and 2 bases from J, with 11 bases between. The CDR3 DNA reads as TGTGCCAGCAGTTTTAGGAAATCACCCTACGAGCAGTACTTC. Its protein product is CASSFRKSPYEQYF.

The chain links TRBV7-6 to TRBJ1-1, with D perhaps TRBD1 (6 bases). CDR1 is SGHVS, CDR2 FNYEAQ, per germline. The CDR3 is 16 residues long. Trimming stripped 2 bases from V and 1 base from J, with 14 bases between. Here the CDR3 DNA reads TGTGCCAGCAGCTTAACCCTCCTCAGGGGGAACACTGAAGCTTTCTTT. It translates to CASSLTLLRGNTEAFF.

This clonotype was recorded at least ten times. The rearrangement links TRBV4-1 to TRBJ1-1; weak D call: TRBD1 (6 bases). This CDR3 contains 15 residues. Germline CDR1 and CDR2: MGHRA and YSYEKL. The V end lost 1 base, the J end lost 0 bases, and 9 bases lay between the germline ends. The CDR3 bases are TGCGCCAGCAGCCAAGCCGGACAGCTGAACACTGAAGCTTTCTTT. Translating gives CASSQAGQLNTEAFF.

In regard to this clonotype: At one end, the junction sequence differs from germline, possibly due to a read error. This rearrangement joins TRBV4-1 to TRBJ2-5; D is ambiguous. The CDR3 has 15 residues. Germline CDR1 and CDR2: MGHRA and YSYEKL. CDR3 region: CASSQEQFFQETRYF. The CDR3 DNA is TGCGCCAGCAGCCAAGAGCAGTTCTTTCAAGAGACCCGGTACTTC.

The chain joins TRBV3-1 to TRBJ1-2; the D is unclear. CDR3 length: 16 amino acids. Germline V gene sequence: CDR1 LGHDT, CDR2 YNNKEL (reference sequence). Trimming took 1 base from V and 5 from J, leaving 17 bases between them. The CDR3 sequence is CASSQVAGLVGYGYTF. CDR3 nucleotide sequence: TGTGCCAGCAGCCAAGTGGCTGGGTTAGTTGGGTATGGCTACACCTTC.

This clonotype was seen more than once but under ten times. V gene TRBV27 combines with J gene TRBJ2-5; D not certain. Between the trimmed V and J ends, which lost 0 bases and 1 base, there was a span of 6 bases. The CDR3 covers 14 residues. Germline loops: CDR1 MNHEY, CDR2 SMNVEV (reference sequence). The CDR3 here is CASSLSALQETQYF. CDR3 sequence (DNA): TGTGCCAGCAGTTTATCGGCCCTCCAAGAGACCCAGTACTTC.

V and J are TRBV19 and TRBJ2-1; TRBD2 matches at 8 bases. This CDR3 has 13 amino acids. Germline-derived CDR1 and CDR2 are LNHDA and SQIVND (reference sequence). Trimming removed 7 bases from V and 10 bases from J; junction bases left unmatched: 9. CDR3 coding DNA: TGTGCCAGTATTCAACGCGGGGGGAACGAGCAGTTCTTC. This gives the protein CASIQRGGNEQFF.

This clonotype has just a few counts. V gene TRBV5-1 combines with J gene TRBJ1-1, with no clear D. Per the germline V gene, CDR1 is SGHRS and CDR2 is YFSETQ. The V end lost 3 bases, the J end lost 4 bases, and 10 bases lay between the germline ends. CDR3 length equals 13 residues. The CDR3 DNA reads TGCGCCAGCAGCTCCGAGTGGGGCACTGAAGCTTTCTTT. Encoded protein: CASSSEWGTEAFF.

This clonotype was seen more than once but under ten times. The rearrangement joins TRBV29-1 to TRBJ2-7, with D possibly TRBD1 on 6 matching bases. Germline lookup yields CDR1 SQVTM and CDR2 ANQGSEA. CDR3 length: 13 residues. Trimming took off 5 bases at V and 2 bases at J, with 13 bases between the two ends. The CDR3 DNA is TGCAGCGTTTCACAGGGCTCCCCCTACGAGCAGTACTTC. Residues: CSVSQGSPYEQYF.

V is TRBV29-1 and J is TRBJ1-1; 8 bases are shared with TRBD1. V shed 5 bases, J shed 5 bases, and the junction held 7 bases outside the gene matches. Germline V gives CDR1 SQVTM, CDR2 ANQGSEA. The CDR3 spans 13 residues. The CDR3 here is CSVWGRGQTEAFF. The CDR3 DNA is TGCAGCGTTTGGGGCAGGGGGCAAACTGAAGCTTTCTTT.

V usage is TRBV4-1 and J usage is TRBJ2-5; 10 bases map to TRBD1. Per the germline V gene, CDR1 is MGHRA and CDR2 is YSYEKL. V lost 2 bases and J lost 3; bases outside the gene matches: 3. The CDR3 covers 15 residues. The CDR3 nucleotides are TGCGCCAGCAGCCAACTTGGGACAGGGGAAGAGACCCAGTACTTC. This encodes CASSQLGTGEETQYF.